The clone carrying this T cell receptor (beta chain) is judged medium-sized. The antigen remains undetermined. This record belongs to a study of shared clonotypes between healthy human individuals. For the study at large: There were three CD4 naive, three CD4 memory, two CD8 naive and one CD8 memory plates per donor.

Measured with immunoSEQ multiplex PCR; TCRdb has only the in-frame clones, and not every one. The sample lists around 88,000 clones, 60% to 75% occurring once. The study's findings and limits: Against clonotypes common to all four donors, non-shared ones had lower generation probabilities. The naive CD4 repertoires of a few donors were compared, and approximately 4.5% of clonotypes were shared.

V was trimmed by 2 bases and J by 0 bases, leaving 13 bases between them. The CDR3 contains 16 residues. The V gene's germline CDR1 is SGHNT and CDR2 YYREEE (reference sequence). The rearrangement uses TRBV5-4 and TRBJ2-3, with a possible D match to TRBD2 (5 bases). The sequence derives from a man aged 30 to 39 in good health. What was sequenced was memory CD8+ T cells sorted from blood. The sample's subset: CD45RO+ cells pooled with CCR7-negative TemRA cells. CDR3 loop: CASSLGAVLSTDTQYF. The CDR3 nucleotides are TGTGCCAGCAGCTTAGGAGCGGTACTTAGCACAGATACGCAGTATTTT.